These 3 T cell receptor beta chains were all obtained from the same sample, sequenced in a study of T cells in Graves' hyperthyroidism and ophthalmopathy. There were TCR beta CDR3 regions amplified from RNA transcripts. HTBI primers were used for first-round RT-PCR of the TCR CDR3. MiXCR, applied by TCRdb to the multiplex PCR reads, yields one record per CDR3 protein. The sample gives tens of thousands of distinct CDR3 sequences, approximately 50% of which show up once; under 35% is in the top ten. The sequenced sample was peripheral blood or thyroid tissue (not recorded which). The receptors were sampled from a man aged 18 to 29 with Graves' hyperthyroidism.

The rearrangement joins TRBV29-1 to TRBJ2-5; tentatively, D is TRBD1 or TRBD2 (6 bases each). From germline, CDR1 is SQVTM and CDR2 ANQGSEA. V gave up 6 bases and J gave up 3 bases, with 11 bases separating them. This CDR3 has 12 residues. Here the CDR3 DNA reads TGCAGCGTAGGGGGGTCCGAAGAGACCCAGTACTTC. It specifies CSVGGSEETQYF.

A few counts support this clonotype. The J gene is TRBJ2-5, the V gene TRBV7-2; the D gene is possibly TRBD1 (6 bases). CDR1 is SGHTA and CDR2 is FQGNSA in the germline V gene. The CDR3 is 14 amino acids. The ends were cut back, 5 bases at V and 5 bases at J, with 15 bases in the middle. Here the CDR3 DNA reads TGTGCCAGCAGCCTCAGCCTGGGGGCGGAGACCCAGTACTTC. Its protein product is CASSLSLGAETQYF.

J is TRBJ1-2 and V is TRBV7-8; 11 nucleotides agree with TRBD1. CDR1 and CDR2 (germline): SGHVS, FQNEAQ. V gave up 6 bases and J gave up 6 bases; unmatched junction bases: 6. The CDR3 runs 14 residues. The CDR3: CASRRDRGLDGYTF. DNA for the CDR3: TGTGCCAGCAGGCGGGACAGGGGGTTGGATGGCTACACCTTC.